Following are 4 T cell receptor beta chains from one sample sequenced in a study of monozygotic twins with inflammatory bowel disease. Following a re-call of the 5' RACE reads, TCRdb has one entry per CDR3 protein and lacks DNA. The ten top clones account for 2.8%, within a sample of fewer than 200,000 distinct CDR3 sequences. Sequences were obtained from blood. All receptors derive from a human donor with ulcerative colitis or Crohn's disease, or a healthy co-twin of an affected twin (not recorded which).

V and J are TRBV24-1 and TRBJ1-2; checking the TCRdb D call of TRBD1 is not possible without DNA. Germline CDR1 KGHDR, CDR2 SFDVKD. The CDR3 consists of 19 residues. CDR3 residues: CATSDGGTGTLFPNYGYTF.

The chain employs TRBV10-3 and TRBJ2-7; TCRdb proposes TRBD1, but this gene call is untestable without DNA. Germline lookup yields CDR1 ENHRY and CDR2 SYGVKD. The CDR3 contains 14 residues. CDR3 region: CAIAGTSDSYEQYF.

V is TRBV18 and J is TRBJ1-6; lacking DNA, the TRBD1 call made by TCRdb goes unchecked. Germline values: CDR1 KGHSH, CDR2 LQKENI. The CDR3 runs to 16 residues. The CDR3 loop is CASSPRQAANNSPLHF.

The genes are TRBV4-2 and TRBJ1-1; the D call from TCRdb, TRBD1, cannot be confirmed without DNA. The CDR3 length is 16 residues. CDR1 LGHNA and CDR2 YNFKEQ come from the germline V gene. CDR3 protein: CASTNRRDRANTEAFF.